This T cell receptor (beta chain) was obtained from a study of sequential checkpoint blockade in melanoma. Overall study context: Patients were randomized 1:1 to nivolumab-then-ipilimumab or ipilimumab-then-nivolumab first-line. Both treatment sequences were followed by maintenance nivolumab.

The sample's treatment: randomized to nivolumab then ipilimumab (arm A) or the reverse (arm B). DNA-damaging chemotherapy had not been given to any patient beforehand. PBMC sorting kept live CD3+CD8+ cells without CD19 or CD56. CDR1 and CDR2 (germline): SGHDT, YYEEEE. Trimming took off 0 bases at V and 7 bases at J, with 10 bases between the two ends. The CDR3 has 13 amino acids. Clones were read by immunoSEQ multiplex PCR, and TCRdb kept only the in-frame ones, dropping some. This sample carries under 45,000 clones, 80% to 90% of them seen once, and the ten largest clones take around 5.4%. This chain joins TRBV5-6 and TRBJ2-5, with D maybe TRBD1 (5 bases). The material sequenced was CD8+ T cells sorted from blood (inferred from file names), taken from a patient given nivolumab and ipilimumab in sequence. The source is a human donor with melanoma. CDR3 protein: CASSLAAGWTQYF. CDR3 in DNA: TGTGCCAGCAGCTTGGCCGCAGGGTGGACCCAGTACTTC.